The sequence of this T cell receptor beta chain was determined in a study of T cell repertoires in cytomegalovirus infection. Trimming at V came to 6 bases and at J to 3 bases, leaving 10 bases not matched to a gene. CDR3 length: 15 amino acids. TCRdb called the reads again in MiXCR, with one record for every CDR3 protein. Counted here are about 130,000 distinct CDR3 sequences, 20% to 30% occurring once; the ten biggest clones make up roughly 33%. This clonotype was seen a few times. The antigen remains unidentified. V gene TRBV12-3 or TRBV12-4 combines with J gene TRBJ2-7, with 8 bases that match TRBD1. The clonotype comes from a human donor in good health (CMV status not recorded). Some clones in this sample may be carry-over from other donors' samples. The sequencing sample was made of PBMCs, sequenced either directly or after in vitro stimulation (not recorded which). CDR3 bases: TGTGCCAGCAGCTCCCCGGGACAGGCAATCTACGAGCAGTACGTC. As protein: CASSSPGQAIYEQYV.